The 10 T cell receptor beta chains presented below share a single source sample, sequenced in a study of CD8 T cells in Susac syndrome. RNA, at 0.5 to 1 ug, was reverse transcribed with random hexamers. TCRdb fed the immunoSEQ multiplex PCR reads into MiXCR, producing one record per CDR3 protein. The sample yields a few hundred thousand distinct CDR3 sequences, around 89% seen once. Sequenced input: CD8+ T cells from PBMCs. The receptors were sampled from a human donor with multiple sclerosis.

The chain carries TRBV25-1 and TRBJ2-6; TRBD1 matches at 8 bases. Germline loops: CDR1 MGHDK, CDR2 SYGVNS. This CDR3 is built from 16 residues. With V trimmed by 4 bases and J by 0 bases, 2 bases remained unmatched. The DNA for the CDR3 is TGTGCCAGCAGTGGGGGACAGGACTCTGGGGCCAACGTCCTGACTTTC. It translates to CASSGGQDSGANVLTF.

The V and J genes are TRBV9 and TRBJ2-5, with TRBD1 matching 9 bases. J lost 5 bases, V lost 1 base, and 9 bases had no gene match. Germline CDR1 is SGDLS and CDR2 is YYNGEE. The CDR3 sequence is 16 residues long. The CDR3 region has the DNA TGTGCCAGCAGCGTAAACGATAGGACAGGGGACGAGACCCAGTACTTC. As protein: CASSVNDRTGDETQYF.

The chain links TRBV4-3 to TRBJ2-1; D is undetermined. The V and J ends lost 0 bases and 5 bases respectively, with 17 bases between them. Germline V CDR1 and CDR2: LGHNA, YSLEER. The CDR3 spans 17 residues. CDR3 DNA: TGCGCCAGCAGCCAAGATCCAGGCACTACGATCAACAATGAGCAGTTCTTC. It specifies CASSQDPGTTINNEQFF.

Here the CDR3 reads CASSHLTFHEQFF. DNA of the CDR3: TGCGCCAGCAGCCACTTGACATTCCATGAGCAGTTCTTC. The chain joins TRBV4-1 to TRBJ2-1, with D unresolved. CDR1 MGHRA and CDR2 YSYEKL come from the germline V gene. The CDR3 has 13 residues. V lost 3 bases to trimming and J lost 8 bases, with 11 bases between them.

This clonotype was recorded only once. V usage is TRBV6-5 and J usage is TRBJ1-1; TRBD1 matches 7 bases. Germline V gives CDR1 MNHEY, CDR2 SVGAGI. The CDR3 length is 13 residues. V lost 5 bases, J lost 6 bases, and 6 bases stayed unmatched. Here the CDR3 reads CASSPGGSAEAFF. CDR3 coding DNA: TGTGCCAGCAGTCCAGGGGGTTCGGCTGAAGCTTTCTTT.

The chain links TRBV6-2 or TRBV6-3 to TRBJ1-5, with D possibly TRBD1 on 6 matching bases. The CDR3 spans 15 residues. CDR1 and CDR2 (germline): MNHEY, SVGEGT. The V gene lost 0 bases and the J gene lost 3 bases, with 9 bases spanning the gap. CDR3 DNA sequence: TGTGCCAGCAGTTACTCCGGACAGATCAATCAGCCCCAGCATTTT. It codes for CASSYSGQINQPQHF.

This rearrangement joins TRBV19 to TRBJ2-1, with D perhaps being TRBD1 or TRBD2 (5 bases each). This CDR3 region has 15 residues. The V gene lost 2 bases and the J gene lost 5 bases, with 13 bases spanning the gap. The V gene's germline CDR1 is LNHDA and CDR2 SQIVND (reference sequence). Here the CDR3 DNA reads TGTGCCAGTAGTATAATGGGACCCGGTCACAATGAGCAGTTCTTC. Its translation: CASSIMGPGHNEQFF.

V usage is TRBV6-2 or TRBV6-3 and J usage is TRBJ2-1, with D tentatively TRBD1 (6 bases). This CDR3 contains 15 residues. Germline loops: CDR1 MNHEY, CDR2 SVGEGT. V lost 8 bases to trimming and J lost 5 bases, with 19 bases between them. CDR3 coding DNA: TGTGCCAGCGGAAGGGGGAAGAGGGAGAACAATGAGCAGTTCTTC. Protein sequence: CASGRGKRENNEQFF.

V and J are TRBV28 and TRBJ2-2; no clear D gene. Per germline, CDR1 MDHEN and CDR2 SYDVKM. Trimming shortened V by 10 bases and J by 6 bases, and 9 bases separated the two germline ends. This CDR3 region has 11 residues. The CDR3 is CATAVPGELFF. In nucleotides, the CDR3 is TGTGCCACTGCGGTTCCCGGGGAGCTGTTTTTT.

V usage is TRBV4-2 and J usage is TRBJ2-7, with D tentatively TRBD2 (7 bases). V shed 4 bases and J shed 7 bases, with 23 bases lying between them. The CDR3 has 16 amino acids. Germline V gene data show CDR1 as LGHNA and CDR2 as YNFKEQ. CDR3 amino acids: CASSLLGGGQEYEQYF. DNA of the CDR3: TGTGCCAGCAGCCTTTTGGGAGGGGGGCAGGAATATGAGCAGTACTTC.